Below, one TCR beta chain is given with its context. Its antigen is as yet unknown. The sample originates from a study of cytomegalovirus exposure and HLA in healthy donors. The PCR had 60 Vbeta and 13 Jbeta primers. TCRdb keeps only in-frame clones here, not all; method: immunoSEQ multiplex PCR. The table has roughly 190,000 clones, 70% to 80% seen once. V was cut by 3 bases and J by 0 bases, with 14 bases left in between. The CDR3 covers 16 residues. Germline CDR1 and CDR2: SEHNR and FQNEAQ (reference sequence). Regarding the study as a whole: In an earlier analysis, most TCR beta V segments were productive about 87% or about 30% of the time. In a later analysis, across HLA loci, associated TCR counts were highest for DRB1, lowest for HLA-C. Analysis was carried out at a later point, and it linked a missense DCLRE1C variant to TCR beta V- and J-gene trimming.

The sequencing input was PBMCs. This sequence was found in a woman aged 45-65 years in good health and CMV-seronegative. The rearrangement joins TRBV7-9 to TRBJ1-1, with D possibly matching TRBD1 (6 bases). The CDR3 DNA reads TGTGCCAGCAGCTTTGCATTGACAGGAGTGAACACTGAAGCTTTCTTT. Encoded protein: CASSFALTGVNTEAFF.